This TCR beta chain was recovered during a study of blood T cell repertoires in COVID-19. Study as a whole: The origin of the acute and convalescent COVID-19 samples was the United States, Italy and Spain. In each case, the material was cDNA or gDNA derived from T cells, B-cell-depleted T cells, or PBMCs.

This clone was observed once. In the original analysis: Reference gene primer amplification yielded estimated nucleated cell counts. Clones were read by immunoSEQ multiplex PCR, and TCRdb kept only the in-frame ones, dropping some. That table furnishes V, J and clone size, whereas the DNA furnished D and trimming. Among roughly 99,000 clones, almost 90% were seen once, and the ten largest hold approximately 2%. V was shortened by 2 bases and J by 0 bases, with 11 bases between the two germline ends. The CDR3 totals 16 residues. In germline, CDR1 is MGHDK, CDR2 SYGVNS. The sequencing input was peripheral blood. The receptor was derived from a man aged 45-65 years with COVID-19, enrolled during active disease. This rearrangement joins TRBV25-1 to TRBJ2-1; D might be TRBD1 (5 bases). The CDR3 here is CASSERGPRSYNEQFF. For the CDR3, the DNA is TGTGCCAGCAGTGAAAGGGGCCCTCGCTCCTACAATGAGCAGTTCTTC.